This T cell receptor beta chain was sequenced for a study of OX40 agonist ivuxolimab in advanced cancers. With regard to the full study: Ivuxolimab was an agonistic, fully human IgG2 monoclonal antibody directed against OX40 (CD134), a costimulatory receptor. Intravenous ivuxolimab was administered to patients every 2 weeks at six dose levels: 0.01, 0.1, 0.3, 1.5, 3 and 10 mg/kg. Of the approximately 54 dose-escalation patients, hepatocellular carcinoma was present in roughly 19, melanoma in around 15, renal cell carcinoma in 9 and head and neck cancer in 9. The dose-escalation cohort was over 70% male with a mean age of about 58 years, ranging from 23 to 79. Prior anti-PD-1, anti-PD-L1 or anti-CTLA-4 therapy was permitted, and checkpoint inhibitors had been received by about two fifths of dose-escalation patients. Partial responses occurred in three dose-escalation patients, of whom one had hepatocellular carcinoma and two had cutaneous melanoma. Peripheral TCRbeta sequencing aimed to test whether ivuxolimab altered TCR sequence diversity and caused clonal T-cell expansion. The monotherapy dose-escalation portion (N of about 57 patients) of the phase I ivuxolimab trial is reported in the paper. What the research found in general, with its limitations: In partial responders in the 0.1-3.0 mg/kg groups, normalized peripheral clonal expansion was found to be among the lowest, especially among CD8+ T cells. The antigen specificity of the peripheral T cells that underwent clonal expansion was not determined. Low levels of normalized T-cell clonal expansion were also shown by some nonresponding patients. At doses from 0.1 to 3.0 mg/kg, clonal expansion was seen in both CD4+ and CD8+ blood T cells between baseline and week 6. After ivuxolimab, CD8+ T cells had more expanded clones than CD4+ T cells on average.

As regards this clone: Its target antigen remains unknown. Nothing much larger sits one base from this clone, and base qualities are not available.

Genomic DNA was extracted from sorted cells for sequencing of the TCRbeta CDR3 region. The immunoSEQ Assay was used to sequence the TCRbeta CDR3 regions. The table was pulled from immuneACCESS by TCRdb, which kept in-frame rearrangements only. Such tables lose some clones; where checked, under half of the loss comes from unresolved V genes, and the rest has no known cause. Present in this sample are approximately 100,000 clones, approximately 85% of which were seen just once. Of the sample, 3.8% falls within the top ten clones. Patients with autoimmune disease history or receiving systemic immunosuppression were excluded from the trial. Peripheral blood for TCR sequencing was collected from all dose cohorts at baseline, on cycle 4 day 1, and on cycle 7 day 1. Samples came from an open-label, multicenter, first-in-human phase I dose-escalation trial of ivuxolimab. Adults with locally advanced or metastatic head and neck squamous cell, hepatocellular, melanoma or renal cell carcinoma were enrolled in the trial. Before TCR sequencing, CD4+ T cells and CD8+ T cells were sorted from peripheral blood as separate populations.

The sample in question was CD4+ or CD8+ T cells sorted from blood, obtained in a trial of the OX40 agonist ivuxolimab. This receptor was identified in an adult with an advanced solid tumor such as melanoma, head and neck, liver or kidney cancer.

The DNA sequence is given as TGTGCCAGCTCCAAGACCGGGGGGGAGACCCAGTACTTC. It codes for CASSKTGGETQYF. Rearrangement joined TRBV18 to TRBJ2-5; 7 bases in the middle match TRBD2. Clipping removes 6 bases from V and 5 bases from J, with 6 as the unmatched junction base count. The CDR1 and CDR2 encoded by the germline V gene are KGHSH and LQKENI. From cysteine to phenylalanine, the CDR3 is 13 amino acids long. The read is trimmed to its CDR3 DNA, 39 bases read in frame from base 1.